The rows below give T cell receptor beta chains drawn from one sample of a study of patients and donors after allogeneic stem cell transplantation. TCRdb independently ran MiXCR on the RT-PCR reads; one entry per CDR3 protein. Altogether more than 150,000 distinct CDR3 sequences are present, around two fifths being singletons, with the ten largest covering around 35%. Material: blood, either unsorted or a sorted T cell fraction (not recorded which). The receptors come from a human donor who was either an allogeneic HSCT recipient or a stem cell or donor lymphocyte infusion donor (not recorded which). It is not recorded whose cells these are; they may come from a transplant donor. Both conserved end residues are part of each CDR3. The D gene is left open where the match is weak. The size entry is marked missing in some rows and otherwise reads once, few, many or a size class.

TRBJ1-2 | TRBV18 | - | - | CASSPGAHSTSGYTF | TGTGCCAGCTCACCAGGGGCGCATTCGACGAGTGGCTACACCTTC
TRBJ1-1 | TRBV29-1 | - | few | CSVSEGGGNTEAFF | TGCAGCGTCTCAGAGGGCGGGGGGAACACTGAAGCTTTCTTT
TRBJ2-1 | TRBV27 | TRBD1 | - | CATFGQASGEQFF | TGTGCCACCTTCGGACAGGCCTCGGGTGAGCAGTTCTTC
TRBJ2-2 | TRBV12-3/TRBV12-4 | TRBD2 | few | CANTGTSATGELFF | TGTGCCAACACCGGGACTAGCGCTACCGGGGAGCTGTTTTTT
TRBJ2-2 | TRBV25-1 | - | once | CASSGTEGIFRGELFF | TGTGCCAGCAGTGGGACAGAGGGCATCTTTCGCGGGGAGCTGTTTTTT
TRBJ2-1 | TRBV3-1 | TRBD2 | - | CASRGKAGDVDNEQFF | TGTGCCAGCAGGGGTAAGGCGGGAGACGTGGACAATGAGCAGTTCTTC
TRBJ1-2 | TRBV12-3/TRBV12-4 | - | - | CASSSFRQEGYTF | TGTGCCAGCAGTTCTTTTCGACAGGAAGGCTACACCTTC
TRBJ1-5 | TRBV7-9 | - | - | CASSLVSEPQHF | TGTGCCAGCAGCTTAGTGTCGGAGCCCCAGCATTTT
TRBJ2-2 | TRBV12-3/TRBV12-4 | - | once | CASYGPNTGELFF | TGTGCCAGCTACGGTCCGAACACCGGGGAGCTGTTTTTT
TRBJ2-7 | TRBV20-1 | - | - | CSASTGYEQYF | TGCAGTGCTTCAACAGGGTACGAGCAGTACTTC
TRBJ1-1 | TRBV9 | - | - | CASSVLGDGTEAFF | TGTGCCAGCAGCGTTTTGGGGGACGGCACTGAAGCTTTCTTT
TRBJ2-1 | TRBV2 | - | - | CASSGEGGARQFF | TGTGCCAGCAGTGGGGAGGGGGGCGCAAGGCAGTTCTTC
TRBJ2-7 | TRBV4-2 | - | - | CASSQEGGYEQYF | TGTGCCAGCAGCCAGGAAGGGGGCTACGAGCAGTACTTC
TRBJ1-5 | TRBV7-2 | - | - | CASSSQGPSQPQHF | TGTGCCAGCAGCTCCCAGGGGCCCTCACAACCCCAGCATTTT
TRBJ1-1 | TRBV28 | - | few | CASRTSSVLEAFF | TGTGCCAGCAGGACCAGCTCGGTCCTTGAAGCTTTCTTT
TRBJ1-2 | TRBV7-9 | - | few | CASSFGQRKDGYTF | TGTGCCAGCAGCTTCGGACAGAGGAAGGATGGCTACACCTTC
TRBJ1-5 | TRBV29-1 | TRBD1 | few | CSVGTGGGQPQHF | TGCAGCGTGGGAACAGGGGGAGGTCAGCCCCAGCATTTT
TRBJ1-2 | TRBV7-2 | TRBD1 | - | CASSSLTGGGGYTF | TGTGCCAGCAGCTCGTTGACAGGGGGCGGCGGCTACACCTTC
TRBJ1-4 | TRBV7-2 | - | - | CASSSFTGKGEKLFF | TGTGCCAGCAGCTCATTCACAGGGAAAGGGGAAAAACTGTTTTTT
TRBJ1-1 | TRBV29-1 | - | few | CSVDRYNTEAFF | TGCAGCGTTGACAGGTATAACACTGAAGCTTTCTTT
TRBJ1-1 | TRBV4-3 | - | - | CASSQDGAYTEAFF | TGCGCCAGCAGCCAAGATGGGGCTTACACTGAAGCTTTCTTT
TRBJ2-1 | TRBV4-3 | TRBD2 | few | CASSLGLAGPNEQFF | TGCGCCAGCAGTCTGGGACTAGCGGGTCCCAATGAGCAGTTCTTC
TRBJ2-3 | TRBV5-5 | - | - | CASRKRADTQYF | TGTGCCAGCAGGAAAAGGGCAGATACGCAGTATTTT
TRBJ2-1 | TRBV13 | TRBD2 | few | CASSLAGDSSYNEQFF | TGTGCCAGCAGCTTGGCGGGGGATAGCTCCTACAATGAGCAGTTCTTC
TRBJ2-2 | TRBV5-6 | - | - | CASSTAANTGELFF | TGTGCCAGCAGCACGGCGGCGAACACCGGGGAGCTGTTTTTT
TRBJ2-7 | TRBV21-1 | - | - | CAPNLSYEQYF | TGTGCCCCAAACCTCTCTTACGAGCAGTACTTC
TRBJ1-1 | TRBV4-2 | - | - | CASSPVGGAAEAFF | TGTGCCAGCAGCCCTGTCGGGGGGGCGGCTGAAGCTTTCTTT
TRBJ1-1 | TRBV12-3/TRBV12-4 | - | many | CASGLRVNTEAFF | TGTGCCAGCGGTCTCAGGGTGAACACTGAAGCTTTCTTT
TRBJ2-2 | TRBV12-3/TRBV12-4 | - | - | CASSGGSGELFF | TGTGCCAGCAGTGGAGGGTCCGGGGAGCTGTTTTTT
TRBJ2-1 | TRBV4-2 | - | - | CASSLPGAGNEQFF | TGTGCCAGCAGCCTCCCTGGAGCGGGCAATGAGCAGTTCTTC
TRBJ1-3 | TRBV5-1 | - | few | CASSLAAESSGNTIYF | TGCGCCAGCAGCTTGGCGGCGGAGAGCTCTGGAAACACCATATATTTT
TRBJ1-5 | TRBV28 | - | few | CASSSFRAGGQPQHF | TGTGCCAGCAGTTCATTCAGGGCTGGAGGACAGCCCCAGCATTTT
TRBJ2-1 | TRBV12-3/TRBV12-4 | TRBD2 | - | CASSLSGSPYNEQFF | TGTGCCAGCAGTTTAAGCGGGAGCCCCTACAATGAGCAGTTCTTC
TRBJ2-7 | TRBV29-1 | - | - | CSVLLGLGPYEQYF | TGCAGCGTTCTACTTGGGCTTGGTCCCTACGAGCAGTACTTC
TRBJ1-4 | TRBV20-1 | TRBD1 | few | CSAMPGGDEKLFF | TGCAGTGCTATGCCAGGGGGAGACGAAAAACTGTTTTTT
TRBJ2-5 | TRBV5-1 | - | - | CASSPSVGETQYF | TGCGCCAGCAGTCCTTCGGTGGGAGAGACCCAGTACTTC
TRBJ1-2 | TRBV7-3 | TRBD1 | - | CASSHLRGTVFGYTF | TGTGCCAGCAGCCACCTAAGAGGGACAGTCTTTGGCTACACCTTC
TRBJ2-1 | TRBV6-5 | TRBD2 | few | CASSDWGGNEQFF | TGTGCCAGCAGTGATTGGGGGGGAAATGAGCAGTTCTTC
TRBJ2-5 | TRBV24-1 | TRBD1 | few | CATSTGASSQYF | TGTGCCACCTCGACAGGGGCCTCGTCCCAGTACTTC
TRBJ2-7 | TRBV20-1 | - | few | CSANEQYF | TGCAGTGCTAACGAGCAGTACTTC